Listed below are T cell receptor beta chains from one sample, sequenced in a study of T-cell reconstitution after alpha-beta-depleted transplantation in children. TCRdb re-called the PCR reads with MiXCR, one entry per CDR3 protein. The sample yields under 750,000 distinct CDR3 sequences, 20% to 25% seen once. The starting material was PBMCs, mostly from graft donor cells, obtained 360 days after TCRalphabeta/CD19-depleted stem cell transplant. All receptors derive from a boy under two years old who had a stem cell transplant for acute myeloid leukemia, so the T cells may come from the graft donor. The CDR3 runs from the conserved cysteine through the conserved F or W. The D gene is left open where the match is weak. The size of a clone is reported for some rows only, either as once, few or many, or as a class for expanded clones.

CDR3 DNA: TGTGCCAGCAGTTACCTAACAGGGGATCAGCCCCAGCATTTT
CDR3 protein: CASSYLTGDQPQHF
J gene: TRBJ1-5
V gene: TRBV6-5
D gene: TRBD1
clone size: many

CDR3 DNA: TGTGCCAGCAGCCCAACGGCAGGGGCCGGGGAGCTGTTTTTT
CDR3 protein: CASSPTAGAGELFF
J gene: TRBJ2-2
V gene: TRBV25-1
D gene: -
clone size: -

CDR3 DNA: TGTGCCAGCAGCTTTAGATACGGTTACTACAATGAGCAGTTCTTC
CDR3 protein: CASSFRYGYYNEQFF
J gene: TRBJ2-1
V gene: TRBV11-2
D gene: -
clone size: -

CDR3 DNA: TGCGCCAGCAGCTTGTTGCAGGCCGACTCTGGAAACACCATATATTTT
CDR3 protein: CASSLLQADSGNTIYF
J gene: TRBJ1-3
V gene: TRBV5-1
D gene: -
clone size: many

CDR3 DNA: TGCGCCAGCAGCCAAGAAGCCGGGACAGCAGCTAACTATGGCTACACCTTC
CDR3 protein: CASSQEAGTAANYGYTF
J gene: TRBJ1-2
V gene: TRBV4-3
D gene: TRBD1
clone size: -

CDR3 DNA: TGTGCCAGCAGGAGGACAGGGGGGGCGGAGACCCAGTACTTC
CDR3 protein: CASRRTGGAETQYF
J gene: TRBJ2-5
V gene: TRBV28
D gene: TRBD1
clone size: few

CDR3 DNA: TGTGCCAGCAGTTACTCGAAGACAGGTATCACTGAAGCTTTCTTT
CDR3 protein: CASSYSKTGITEAFF
J gene: TRBJ1-1
V gene: TRBV6-5
D gene: -
clone size: many

CDR3 DNA: TGTGCCTGGAGCCCAGAGAGGGGTGGCAATCAGCCCCAGCATTTT
CDR3 protein: CAWSPERGGNQPQHF
J gene: TRBJ1-5
V gene: TRBV30
D gene: -
clone size: few

CDR3 DNA: TGCAGTGCTAGCTATGGGGAGGGCTCTGGGGCCAACGTCCTGACTTTC
CDR3 protein: CSASYGEGSGANVLTF
J gene: TRBJ2-6
V gene: TRBV20-1
D gene: TRBD2
clone size: many

CDR3 DNA: TGCAGCGCCTACTACGAAGCCCGCAATCAGCCCCAGCATTTT
CDR3 protein: CSAYYEARNQPQHF
J gene: TRBJ1-5
V gene: TRBV29-1
D gene: -
clone size: few

CDR3 DNA: TGTGCCAGCAGCATCCTCGGGGGAAGTGAGCAGTTCTTC
CDR3 protein: CASSILGGSEQFF
J gene: TRBJ2-1
V gene: TRBV7-3
D gene: -
clone size: many

CDR3 DNA: TGCGCCAGCAGGCCCCATTGGGAGCACCACACAGATACGCAGTATTTT
CDR3 protein: CASRPHWEHHTDTQYF
J gene: TRBJ2-3
V gene: TRBV5-1
D gene: -
clone size: once

CDR3 DNA: TGTGCCAGCAGTGACCCTAGCGGCTCCTACGAGCAGTACTTC
CDR3 protein: CASSDPSGSYEQYF
J gene: TRBJ2-7
V gene: TRBV2
D gene: TRBD2
clone size: -

CDR3 DNA: TGCAGTGCTAGAGTCGGGGGGGCCATGGAGACCCAGTACTTC
CDR3 protein: CSARVGGAMETQYF
J gene: TRBJ2-5
V gene: TRBV20-1
D gene: TRBD2
clone size: -

CDR3 DNA: TGTGCCAGCAGCAAAAAGAAATGGTGGGATTCAGGGGGTGGGGTAATTGAGCAGTTCTTC
CDR3 protein: CASSKKKWWDSGGGVIEQFF
J gene: TRBJ2-1
V gene: TRBV21-1
D gene: -
clone size: -

CDR3 DNA: TGCAGTGCTAGAGTACTTGAGCAGTTCTTC
CDR3 protein: CSARVLEQFF
J gene: TRBJ2-1
V gene: TRBV20-1
D gene: -
clone size: many

CDR3 DNA: TGCAGCGTTAAAAGCGGAGGGGAGACCCAGTACTTC
CDR3 protein: CSVKSGGETQYF
J gene: TRBJ2-5
V gene: TRBV29-1
D gene: -
clone size: many

CDR3 DNA: TGTGCCAGCAGTTACGACAGCCCCCAAACCGGGGAGCTGTTTTTT
CDR3 protein: CASSYDSPQTGELFF
J gene: TRBJ2-2
V gene: TRBV6-5
D gene: -
clone size: -

CDR3 DNA: TGTGCCAGCAGTCAATCGCAGGGTTACAATGAGCAGTTCTTC
CDR3 protein: CASSQSQGYNEQFF
J gene: TRBJ2-1
V gene: TRBV7-2
D gene: -
clone size: few

CDR3 DNA: TGTGCCAGCAGTGATTTAATGGGCTTTGGACGTAGCACAGATACGCAGTATTTT
CDR3 protein: CASSDLMGFGRSTDTQYF
J gene: TRBJ2-3
V gene: TRBV2
D gene: -
clone size: once

CDR3 DNA: TGCGCCAGCAGCTTGTGGGGGGGCAACTACGAGCAGTACTTC
CDR3 protein: CASSLWGGNYEQYF
J gene: TRBJ2-7
V gene: TRBV5-1
D gene: -
clone size: -

CDR3 DNA: TGTGCCAGCAGTGACTCCCGGGTTCGGACTAATGAAAAACTGTTTTTT
CDR3 protein: CASSDSRVRTNEKLFF
J gene: TRBJ1-4
V gene: TRBV6-4
D gene: -
clone size: many

CDR3 DNA: TGTGCCAGCAGCTTAGGACTCGACAGGGGCCGGTTAGGTGAGCAGTTCTTC
CDR3 protein: CASSLGLDRGRLGEQFF
J gene: TRBJ2-1
V gene: TRBV7-8
D gene: TRBD1
clone size: many

CDR3 DNA: TGTGCCAGCAGCTTATTTGCTGACAGGGGAGGCTACGAGCAGTACTTC
CDR3 protein: CASSLFADRGGYEQYF
J gene: TRBJ2-7
V gene: TRBV7-2
D gene: TRBD1
clone size: -

CDR3 DNA: TGTGCCACCAGTGATTTGCCGGGGGAGCTGTTTTTT
CDR3 protein: CATSDLPGELFF
J gene: TRBJ2-2
V gene: TRBV24-1
D gene: -
clone size: -

CDR3 DNA: TGTGCCAGCAGTGCAGGGTATGAGCAGTTCTTC
CDR3 protein: CASSAGYEQFF
J gene: TRBJ2-1
V gene: TRBV2
D gene: -
clone size: many

CDR3 DNA: TGTGCCATCAGTGAAGGACAGGGGGGAGGCTACACCTTC
CDR3 protein: CAISEGQGGGYTF
J gene: TRBJ1-2
V gene: TRBV10-3
D gene: TRBD1
clone size: few

CDR3 DNA: TGCGCCAGCAGCCCTGGCTGGGCTAATGAAAAACTGTTTTTT
CDR3 protein: CASSPGWANEKLFF
J gene: TRBJ1-4
V gene: TRBV4-1
D gene: -
clone size: few

CDR3 DNA: TGTGCCAGCAGCTCACGACAGGGACGGTCCTACAATGAGCAGTTCTTC
CDR3 protein: CASSSRQGRSYNEQFF
J gene: TRBJ2-1
V gene: TRBV7-2
D gene: TRBD1
clone size: few

CDR3 DNA: TGTGCCAGTAGTATGACAGGGGAGGTCTATGGCTACACCTTC
CDR3 protein: CASSMTGEVYGYTF
J gene: TRBJ1-2
V gene: TRBV19
D gene: TRBD1
clone size: few

CDR3 DNA: TGTGCCACCAGCTCGGGACTTAAAGAGACCCAGTACTTC
CDR3 protein: CATSSGLKETQYF
J gene: TRBJ2-5
V gene: TRBV15
D gene: -
clone size: few

CDR3 DNA: TGTGCCAGCAGTTACACCGGGACAGGACTGAACTACACCTTC
CDR3 protein: CASSYTGTGLNYTF
J gene: TRBJ1-2
V gene: TRBV6-5
D gene: TRBD1
clone size: few

CDR3 DNA: TGCAGTGCTCGGACGTCCTCCTATGGCTACACCTTC
CDR3 protein: CSARTSSYGYTF
J gene: TRBJ1-2
V gene: TRBV20-1
D gene: -
clone size: few

CDR3 DNA: TGTGCCAGCAAATTAACCACTCGGGGGGGAGGTGGTAATGAGCAGTTCTTC
CDR3 protein: CASKLTTRGGGGNEQFF
J gene: TRBJ2-1
V gene: TRBV12-3/TRBV12-4
D gene: TRBD2
clone size: -

CDR3 DNA: TGCAGTGCTACCCCCGGGAGGGGGGTCGATGAGCAGTTCTTC
CDR3 protein: CSATPGRGVDEQFF
J gene: TRBJ2-1
V gene: TRBV20-1
D gene: TRBD2
clone size: -

CDR3 DNA: TGCAGCGTGCTATCCCGGGACAGGGAGAGTAGTACTGAAGCTTTCTTT
CDR3 protein: CSVLSRDRESSTEAFF
J gene: TRBJ1-1
V gene: TRBV29-1
D gene: TRBD1
clone size: few

CDR3 DNA: TGCAGTGCTGCAGGGTTCCCGGATACGCAGTATTTT
CDR3 protein: CSAAGFPDTQYF
J gene: TRBJ2-3
V gene: TRBV20-1
D gene: -
clone size: few

CDR3 DNA: TGTGCCAGCAGTCCACAGGCTGAGCAGTTCTTC
CDR3 protein: CASSPQAEQFF
J gene: TRBJ2-1
V gene: TRBV12-3/TRBV12-4
D gene: -
clone size: many

CDR3 DNA: TGTGCCACCAGTGCCGTAGACGGACCGGCTGGGGCCAACGTCCTGACTTTC
CDR3 protein: CATSAVDGPAGANVLTF
J gene: TRBJ2-6
V gene: TRBV24-1
D gene: -
clone size: many

CDR3 DNA: TGTGCCAGCAGTTTAAGTGGCACCACCATGGGTTACAATGAGCAGTTCTTC
CDR3 protein: CASSLSGTTMGYNEQFF
J gene: TRBJ2-1
V gene: TRBV27
D gene: -
clone size: -

CDR3 DNA: TGCAGCGTTGTTAGGGTGGGGGAGCAGTACTTC
CDR3 protein: CSVVRVGEQYF
J gene: TRBJ2-7
V gene: TRBV29-1
D gene: -
clone size: many